Detailed here is one T cell receptor beta chain. This sample stems from a study of blood T cell repertoires in COVID-19. About the study: The recovered donors of Cohort 3 showed two negative PCRs, clearance, or symptom resolution. Some COVID-19 samples were acute and others convalescent; all came from the United States, Italy and Spain.

Self-reported history from a screening survey and questionnaire set each donor's cohort. Original processing notes: Reference gene primer amplification gave nucleated cell count estimates. The table came from immunoSEQ multiplex PCR; TCRdb's copy has only in-frame clones and leaves some out. That table is the source of V, J and clone size, and D and trimming were worked out from the DNA. The top ten hold over 2% of the sample, which has around 290,000 clones, more than 70% seen once. This clonotype was obtained from a woman aged 55 to 70 in a cohort exposed to, infected with or recovered from COVID-19 (not recorded which). Sequencing was done on a sample of PBMCs or T cells enriched from blood (not recorded which).

The CDR3 DNA reads as TGTGCCAGCAGCCATTGGACTAGCGGCTTCTCCTACAATGAGCAGTTCTTC. It specifies CASSHWTSGFSYNEQFF. V usage is TRBV3-1 (or the pseudogene TRBV3-2) and J usage is TRBJ2-1; 10 nucleotides match TRBD2. From germline, CDR1 is LGHDT and CDR2 YNNKEL (reference sequence). The CDR3 contains 17 residues. J gave up 0 bases and V 3 bases, and 5 bases lay outside the gene matches.